This entry lists 31 T cell receptor beta chains sequenced from one sample in a study of T cells in Graves' hyperthyroidism and ophthalmopathy. Researchers took RNA transcripts and amplified the TCR beta CDR3 regions from them. Researchers ran a first-round RT-PCR on the TCR CDR3 using the HTBI primer set. A single record per CDR3 protein comes from TCRdb applying MiXCR to the multiplex PCR reads. The sample consists of about 320,000 distinct CDR3 sequences, about 15% of them appearing once. Sequencing input: blood. These receptors were obtained from a man aged 25 to 40 with Graves' hyperthyroidism.

The chain couples TRBV10-1 to TRBJ2-2; weak D call: TRBD2 (6 bases). This CDR3 comprises 14 residues. Germline assignment: CDR1 WNHNN and CDR2 SYGVQD (reference sequence). V was pared by 2 bases and J by 7 bases, with 11 bases between. The chain's CDR3 is CASSESGLGGELFF. CDR3 coding DNA: TGCGCCAGCAGTGAGAGCGGGTTGGGCGGGGAGCTGTTTTTT.

The chain is built from TRBV2 and TRBJ1-5; 9 bases line up with TRBD1. Germline CDR1 and CDR2: SNHLY and FYNNEI. V shed 4 bases, J shed 5 bases, and the junction held 6 bases outside the gene matches. The CDR3 length is 15 residues. The CDR3 DNA sequence: TGTGCCAGCAGTGTGGACAGGGGATCGGATCAGCCCCAGCATTTT. As protein: CASSVDRGSDQPQHF. Variable domain in full (rest from reference TRBV2 and TRBJ1-5): EPEVTQTPSHQVTQMGQEVILRCVPISNHLYFYWYRQILGQKVEFLVSFYNNEISEKSEIFDDQFSVERPDGSNFTLKIRSTKLEDSAMYFCASSVDRGSDQPQHFGDGTRLSIL.

This clonotype was detected a few times. The rearrangement uses TRBV30 and TRBJ2-7; 9 positions match TRBD1. This CDR3 is 14 amino acids long. With V trimmed by 5 bases and J by 7 bases, 12 bases remained unmatched. Germline V CDR1 and CDR2: GTSNPN, SVGIG (reference sequence). The CDR3 nucleotides are TGTGCCTGGGACGCCGGGACAGGGTTTCATGAGCAGTACTTC. This gives the protein CAWDAGTGFHEQYF.

This clonotype was picked up a small number of times. The genes are TRBV6-2 or TRBV6-3 and TRBJ1-2, with TRBD1 identical over 7 bases. The CDR3 contains 14 residues. The germline V gene encodes CDR1 MNHEY and CDR2 SVGEGT. J was trimmed by 8 bases and V by 1 base; bases with no gene match: 7. CDR3 loop: CASSYWGTASGYTF. CDR3 sequence (DNA): TGTGCCAGCAGTTACTGGGGGACAGCCTCCGGCTACACCTTC.

The chain uses TRBV14 and TRBJ2-2; possible D gene TRBD1, 5 bases. V lost 2 bases and J lost 0, with 7 bases in between. Germline V gene lookup returns CDR1 SGHDN and CDR2 FVKESK. CDR3 size: 15 residues. The CDR3 here is CASSQRQSNTGELFF. Written as DNA, the CDR3 is TGTGCCAGCAGCCAAAGACAGTCGAACACCGGGGAGCTGTTTTTT.

The table lists this clonotype with a few counts. The chain recombines TRBV6-1 with TRBJ2-5; D possibly uses TRBD1 or TRBD2 (6 bases each). Trimming removed 7 bases at V and 5 bases at J, with 17 bases between. The length of the CDR3 is 14 residues. Germline CDR1 MNHNS, CDR2 SASEGT. CDR3 nucleotide sequence: TGTGCCAGCACCGGGACTCATAGGGGGGAGACCCAGTACTTC. This encodes CASTGTHRGETQYF.

Worth noting for this clonotype: Compared with germline, one end of the junction differs, possibly owing to a read error. V gene TRBV20-1 combines with J gene TRBJ2-2; TRBD1 aligns across 9 bases. CDR3 length: 14 residues. Germline values: CDR1 DFQATT, CDR2 SNEGSKA (reference sequence). CDR3 amino acids: CSAEGQGSTGELFF. The CDR3 DNA reads as TGCAGTGCCGAAGGACAGGGGTCCACCGGGGAGCTATTTTTT.

Only a few counts were recorded for this clonotype. The V call is TRBV7-6, the J call TRBJ2-3; 10 bases fit TRBD1. This CDR3 spans 14 amino acids. The germline CDR1 and CDR2 sequences are SGHVS and FNYEAQ. Trimming took 6 bases from V and 6 from J; bases not matched to a gene: 6. CDR3 loop: CASSPTGGRDTQYF. For the CDR3, the DNA is TGTGCCAGCAGTCCGACAGGGGGCAGGGATACGCAGTATTTT.

This clonotype has ten or more counts. The rearrangement uses TRBV6-5 and TRBJ1-2, with D perhaps matching TRBD1 (5 bases). The CDR3 contains 13 residues. The ends were cut back, 5 bases at V and 6 bases at J, with 13 bases in the middle. The germline gives CDR1 MNHEY, CDR2 SVGAGI. The CDR3, as DNA: TGTGCCAGCAGTACGGGCAGGGCACATGGCTACACCTTC. The encoded protein is CASSTGRAHGYTF.

As to this clonotype: One end of the junction varies from germline; a read error may be responsible. The gene calls are TRBV7-9 and TRBJ1-1, with 10 bases that match TRBD1. Germline loops: CDR1 SEHNR, CDR2 FQNEAQ (reference sequence). CDR3 size: 16 residues. The CDR3 protein is CASSRGQGGRDTEAFF. CDR3 in DNA: TGCGCCAGCAGCCGCGGACAGGGGGGAAGGGACACTGAAGCTTTCTTT.

CDR3 coding DNA: TGCGCCAGCAGCCCGAGGGGGGAATGGGAGAACACTGAAGCTTTCTTT. Encoded protein: CASSPRGEWENTEAFF. The V call is TRBV4-1, the J call TRBJ1-1; tentative D call: TRBD1 (6 bases). Germline values: CDR1 MGHRA, CDR2 YSYEKL. The CDR3 spans 16 residues. V shed 4 bases and J shed 1 base, with 16 bases lying between them.

This clonotype occurred many times. V gene TRBV24-1 combines with J gene TRBJ2-5, with D perhaps matching TRBD1 (6 bases). Germline V CDR1 and CDR2: KGHDR, SFDVKD. Deletions cut 4 bases from V and 3 bases from J, with 14 bases between. The CDR3 loop spans 15 amino acids. The DNA for the CDR3 is TGTGCCACCAGTGACCCAGGACAGTCAAAAGAGACCCAGTACTTC. Residues: CATSDPGQSKETQYF.

The genes are TRBV27 and TRBJ2-1, with D possibly TRBD2 on 6 matching bases. Between the trimmed V and J ends, which lost 8 bases and 0 bases, there was a span of 11 bases. The CDR3 spans 14 residues. CDR1 MNHEY and CDR2 SMNVEV come from the germline V gene (reference sequence). CDR3 protein: CASALAPSYNEQFF. As DNA, the CDR3 is TGTGCCAGCGCTCTAGCGCCCTCCTACAATGAGCAGTTCTTC.

There are many counts of this clonotype. V usage is TRBV11-3 and J usage is TRBJ2-7; 7 bases line up with TRBD2. The ends lost 8 bases at V and 1 base at J; junction bases unmatched: 5. There are 13 residues in the CDR3. Germline values: CDR1 SGHNT, CDR2 YENEEA. For the CDR3, the DNA is TGTGCCAGCGGGGACTACCGATCCTACGAGCAGTACTTC. It yields the protein CASGDYRSYEQYF.

The rearrangement uses TRBV6-2 or TRBV6-3 and TRBJ1-5; tentative D call: TRBD1 (5 bases). V gave up 5 bases and J gave up 5 bases, with 10 bases separating them. This CDR3 is built from 13 residues. Germline V gene lookup returns CDR1 MNHEY and CDR2 SVGEGT. The CDR3 nucleotides are TGTGCCAGCAGTAGGGACCTCTATCAGCCCCAGCATTTT. Amino acids: CASSRDLYQPQHF.

At least ten counts were recorded for this clonotype. The chain uses TRBV13 and TRBJ2-7, with a possible D match to TRBD1 (6 bases). Per germline, CDR1 PRHDT and CDR2 FYEKMQ (reference sequence). Between the trimmed V and J ends, which lost 5 bases and 3 bases, there was a span of 14 bases. The CDR3 spans 14 residues. CDR3 protein: CASSPPGQDYEQYF. The DNA of the CDR3 is TGTGCCAGCAGCCCGCCGGGACAAGACTACGAGCAGTACTTC.

This clonotype was counted once. The chain uses TRBV19 and TRBJ2-1; D gene unclear. V was trimmed by 6 bases and J by 4 bases, leaving 19 bases between them. CDR3 length: 16 amino acids. Germline CDR1 reads LNHDA; CDR2 reads SQIVND (reference sequence). CDR3 region: CASSLYRGAQYNEQFF. CDR3 in DNA: TGTGCCAGTAGCCTCTACCGCGGAGCACAATACAATGAGCAGTTCTTC. Filled out from reference TRBV19 and TRBJ2-1, the complete variable domain reads DGGITQSPKYLFRKEGQNVTLSCEQNLNHDAMYWYRQDPGQGLRLIYYSQIVNDFQKGDIAEGYSVSREKKESFPLTVTSAQKNPTAFYLCASSLYRGAQYNEQFFGPGTRLTVL.

Concerning this clonotype itself: A much larger clone lies one base from this, so it may be a read error. The rearrangement uses TRBV2 and TRBJ1-1, with a tentative D call TRBD1 (6 bases). CDR1 is SNHLY and CDR2 is FYNNEI in the germline V gene. The V end lost 5 bases, the J end lost 2 bases, and 12 bases lay between the germline ends. The CDR3 extends over 14 amino acids. Here the CDR3 DNA reads TGTGCCAGCAGTAACAGGGATGAAAACACTGAAGCTTTCTTT. This codes for CASSNRDENTEAFF.

This clonotype came up many times. The V and J genes are TRBV12-3 or TRBV12-4 and TRBJ2-4; 9 nucleotides line up with TRBD2. This CDR3 has 16 amino acids. Losses at the gene ends were 5 bases for V and 1 base for J; bases not matched to a gene: 6. The CDR3, as DNA: TGTGCCAGCAGTCTTCCTAGCGGGATGGCCAAAAACATTCAGTACTTC. This sequence encodes CASSLPSGMAKNIQYF.

The CDR3 DNA sequence: TGTGCCAGCAGTGAAGTAGCGCGTGCACGCGAGCAGTACTTC. Its protein product is CASSEVARAREQYF. V and J are TRBV2 and TRBJ2-7; possibly TRBD2 for D (5 bases). V shed 1 base and J shed 6 bases, with 13 bases lying between them. Germline V gives CDR1 SNHLY, CDR2 FYNNEI. The CDR3 consists of 14 residues. The whole variable domain, remainder taken from reference TRBV2 and TRBJ2-7, is EPEVTQTPSHQVTQMGQEVILRCVPISNHLYFYWYRQILGQKVEFLVSFYNNEISEKSEIFDDQFSVERPDGSNFTLKIRSTKLEDSAMYFCASSEVARAREQYFGPGTRLTVT.

This clonotype was detected ten times or more. V usage is TRBV28 and J usage is TRBJ1-2; no clear D. CDR1 MDHEN and CDR2 SYDVKM come from the germline V gene. With 7 bases removed from V and 2 bases from J, the gap between germline ends came to 8 bases. The CDR3 sequence is 12 residues long. The CDR3 DNA reads as TGTGCCAGCACGGTCGGGAACTATGGCTACACCTTC. Translation: CASTVGNYGYTF.

This clonotype was detected a few times. This sequence joins TRBV12-3 or TRBV12-4 and TRBJ2-2; D is unclear. This CDR3 is 12 amino acids long. V was shortened by 6 bases and J by 8 bases, with 10 bases between the two germline ends. This CDR3 is CASSPLAGELFF. Written as DNA, the CDR3 is TGTGCCAGCAGCCCCCTCGCGGGGGAGCTGTTTTTT.

This clonotype was seen repeatedly, ten times or more. The V gene is TRBV5-1, the J gene TRBJ1-1; D might be TRBD1 (5 bases). Trimming took off 1 base at V and 0 bases at J, with 13 bases between the two ends. The CDR3 spans 16 residues. The germline V gene has CDR1 SGHRS and CDR2 YFSETQ. The CDR3 DNA follows: TGCGCCAGCAGCTTGCGGGGCAGCAACATGAACACTGAAGCTTTCTTT. Translated: CASSLRGSNMNTEAFF.

The V and J genes are TRBV14 and TRBJ2-5, with 9 bases matching TRBD2. This CDR3 is 15 amino acids long. Germline trimming cut 1 base from V and 5 bases from J; bases unmatched to any gene: 5. Germline-derived CDR1 and CDR2 are SGHDN and FVKESK. CDR3 sequence (DNA): TGTGCCAGCAGCCAAGGAATAGCGGGAGAGGAGACCCAGTACTTC. The encoded protein is CASSQGIAGEETQYF.

This clonotype occurred a few times. The chain couples TRBV6-1 to TRBJ2-1; 10 bases are shared with TRBD2. V was clipped by 6 bases and J by 7 bases; unmatched bases: 9. The CDR3 extends over 15 amino acids. Germline assignment: CDR1 MNHNS and CDR2 SASEGT. CDR3 loop: CASSVQAGGGNEQFF. The CDR3 nucleotides read TGTGCCAGCAGCGTGCAAGCGGGAGGGGGAAATGAGCAGTTCTTC.

This clonotype was seen only a few times. CDR3: CASSLVLRTGGEYIQYF. The CDR3, as DNA: TGTGCCAGCAGCTTAGTCCTTCGGACAGGGGGCGAGTACATTCAGTACTTC. The chain recombines TRBV7-9 with TRBJ2-4; 11 positions agree with TRBD1. Germline V lookup: CDR1 SEHNR, CDR2 FQNEAQ (reference sequence). The ends lost 1 base at V and 8 bases at J; junction bases unmatched: 10. This CDR3 region has 17 residues.

In its sample, this clonotype was seen a few times. A much larger clone differs from this one at a single base, so this may be a read error. V gene TRBV9 combines with J gene TRBJ2-1, with a possible D match to TRBD2 (5 bases). The CDR3 extends over 11 amino acids. Trimming took 4 bases from V and 6 from J, leaving 5 bases between them. CDR1 is SGDLS, CDR2 YYNGEE, per germline. The CDR3 nucleotides are TGTGCCAGCAGCACTAGCAATGAGCAGTTCTTC. Protein product: CASSTSNEQFF.

This clonotype was counted a few times. The rearrangement uses TRBV7-3 and TRBJ1-1; 8 positions match TRBD1. CDR1 is SGHTA and CDR2 is FQGTGA in the germline V gene. The CDR3 has 13 residues. V trimming: 6 bases; J trimming: 8 bases; junction bases outside the gene matches: 8. CDR3 coding DNA: TGTGCCAGCAGTTCTGACAGGGGCCGAGAAGCTTTCTTT. Amino acids: CASSSDRGREAFF.

This clonotype was counted between two and nine times. This chain joins TRBV28 and TRBJ2-6; 9 bases agree with TRBD2. Germline lookup yields CDR1 MDHEN and CDR2 SYDVKM. Germline trimming cut 2 bases from V and 1 base from J; bases unmatched to any gene: 6. The CDR3 runs to 18 residues. This CDR3 is CASSLMGLARSGANVLTF. CDR3 nucleotides: TGTGCCAGCAGTTTAATGGGACTAGCAAGGTCTGGGGCCAACGTCCTGACTTTC. Full variable domain (missing parts from reference TRBV28 and TRBJ2-6): DVKVTQSSRYLVKRTGEKVFLECVQDMDHENMFWYRQDPGLGLRLIYFSYDVKMKEKGDIPEGYSVSREKKERFSLILESASTNQTSMYLCASSLMGLARSGANVLTFGAGSRLTVL.

The chain is built from TRBV5-8 and TRBJ2-7; 8 bases line up with TRBD1. J was trimmed by 6 bases and V by 4 bases; bases with no gene match: 15. Germline CDR1 reads SGHTS; CDR2 reads YDEGEE. The CDR3 is 16 residues long. In DNA, the CDR3 is TGTGCCAGCAGCATGGACAGGGTTCATCCCTTCTCCGAGCAGTACTTC. It translates to CASSMDRVHPFSEQYF.

The chain joins TRBV6-1 to TRBJ2-3; 9 nucleotides agree with TRBD2. Trimming took 7 bases from V and 4 from J; bases not matched to a gene: 3. Per germline, CDR1 MNHNS and CDR2 SASEGT. The CDR3 totals 13 residues. Here the CDR3 DNA reads TGTGCCAGCACTAGCGGGATCTCAGATACGCAGTATTTT. Its translation: CASTSGISDTQYF.